This T cell receptor beta chain appears in the sequencing data of a study of T cell changes during pregnancy in multiple sclerosis. Germline loops: CDR1 SEHNR, CDR2 FQNEAQ (reference sequence). This CDR3 contains 14 residues. The V gene lost 4 bases and the J gene lost 2 bases, with 11 bases spanning the gap. Profiling relied on immunoSEQ multiplex PCR, and the TCRdb table lists in-frame clones only, not all of them. The sample consists of about 29,000 clones, over 85% of them appearing once. Source: CD8+ T cells from peripheral blood mononuclear cells, taken before pregnancy. The source of this sequence is a female donor with multiple sclerosis, enrolled in a pregnancy study. The chain is built from TRBV7-9 and TRBJ2-5; TRBD2 is a possible D gene (5 bases). CDR3 nucleotide sequence: TGTGCCAGCAGCTCCCCGGGCGGGCAAGAGACCCAGTACTTC. As protein: CASSSPGGQETQYF.